Following are 6 T cell receptor beta chains from one sample sequenced in a study of T cells after yellow fever vaccination. Each CDR3 protein is one row after TCRdb ran MiXCR on the 5' RACE reads. Seen here are hundreds of thousands of distinct CDR3 sequences, 15% to 20% observed once, and the top ten hold 14%. The input for sequencing was PBMCs, taken 15 days after the yellow fever booster vaccination. The receptor set was obtained from a young man who received the YFV17D yellow fever vaccine.

The sample holds a few counts of this clonotype. This sequence joins TRBV12-3 or TRBV12-4 and TRBJ1-1; weak D call: TRBD1 (5 bases). The CDR3 covers 15 residues. Trimming removed 8 bases at V and 5 bases at J, with 21 bases between. CDR3 loop: CASGQPGTGRTEAFF. In nucleotides, the CDR3 is TGTGCCAGCGGCCAACCAGGGACGGGACGAACTGAAGCTTTCTTT.

V is TRBV29-1 and J is TRBJ2-1, with D possibly being TRBD2 (6 bases). Trimming cost V 6 bases and J 10 bases, with 16 bases left between them. This CDR3 is built from 12 residues. Germline V gives CDR1 SQVTM, CDR2 ANQGSEA. The CDR3 loop is CSVLGGFPEQFF. For the CDR3, the DNA is TGCAGCGTGTTGGGGGGTTTCCCCGAGCAGTTCTTC.

This clonotype came up a few times. The chain recombines TRBV10-1 with TRBJ2-3; no definite D call. The germline CDR1 and CDR2 sequences are WNHNN and SYGVQD (reference sequence). The CDR3 loop spans 13 amino acids. The V end lost 0 bases, the J end lost 4 bases, and 5 bases lay between the germline ends. The CDR3 loop is CASSESLPDTQYF. The CDR3 DNA follows: TGCGCCAGCAGTGAGTCCCTACCAGATACGCAGTATTTT.

The table lists this clonotype with a few counts. This rearrangement joins TRBV7-8 to TRBJ1-2; D might be TRBD1 (6 bases). CDR3 size: 13 residues. The germline V gene has CDR1 SGHVS and CDR2 FQNEAQ. Between the trimmed V and J ends, which lost 1 base and 6 bases, there was a span of 9 bases. The CDR3 reads CASSLGGGNGYTF. The CDR3 DNA follows: TGTGCCAGCAGCTTAGGAGGGGGGAATGGCTACACCTTC.

The rearrangement joins TRBV20-1 to TRBJ2-3, with D tentatively TRBD2 (5 bases). Trimming left V 2 bases short and J 6 bases short, with 12 bases between. The CDR3 runs 13 residues. Germline values: CDR1 DFQATT, CDR2 SNEGSKA (reference sequence). In DNA form, the CDR3 reads TGCAGTGCTAGATCTCGACTATTCGATACGCAGTATTTT. Encoded protein: CSARSRLFDTQYF.

The gene calls are TRBV5-6 and TRBJ1-1; possible D gene TRBD1, 5 bases. The germline V gene has CDR1 SGHDT and CDR2 YYEEEE. This CDR3 contains 13 residues. V was clipped by 3 bases and J by 3 bases, with 9 bases between them. The CDR3 DNA sequence: TGTGCCAGCAGCTGGGGCCGGGACACTGAAGCTTTCTTT. Translating it yields CASSWGRDTEAFF.